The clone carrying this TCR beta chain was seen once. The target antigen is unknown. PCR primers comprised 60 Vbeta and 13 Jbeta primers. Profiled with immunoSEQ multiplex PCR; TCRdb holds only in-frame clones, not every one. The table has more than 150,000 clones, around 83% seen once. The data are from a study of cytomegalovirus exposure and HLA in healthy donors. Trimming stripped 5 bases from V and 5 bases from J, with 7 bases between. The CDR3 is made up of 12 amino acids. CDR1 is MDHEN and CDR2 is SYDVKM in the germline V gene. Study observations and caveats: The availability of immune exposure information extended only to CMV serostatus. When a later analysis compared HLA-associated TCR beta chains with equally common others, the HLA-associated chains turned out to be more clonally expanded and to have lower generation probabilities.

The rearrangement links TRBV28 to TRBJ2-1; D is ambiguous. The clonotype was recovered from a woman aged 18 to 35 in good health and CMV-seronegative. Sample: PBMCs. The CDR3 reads CASSPPNNEQFF. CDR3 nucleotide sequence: TGTGCCAGCAGTCCCCCAAACAATGAGCAGTTCTTC.